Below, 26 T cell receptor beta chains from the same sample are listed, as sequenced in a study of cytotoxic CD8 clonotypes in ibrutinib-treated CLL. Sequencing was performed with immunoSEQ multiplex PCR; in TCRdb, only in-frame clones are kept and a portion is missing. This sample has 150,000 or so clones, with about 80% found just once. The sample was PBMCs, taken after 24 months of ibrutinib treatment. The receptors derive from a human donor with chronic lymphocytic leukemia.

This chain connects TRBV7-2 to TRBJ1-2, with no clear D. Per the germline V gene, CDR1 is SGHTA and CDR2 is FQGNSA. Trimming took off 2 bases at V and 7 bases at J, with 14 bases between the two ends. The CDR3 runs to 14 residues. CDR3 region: CASSLILGLVGYTF. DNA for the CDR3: TGTGCCAGCAGCTTAATTTTAGGCCTGGTTGGCTACACCTTC.

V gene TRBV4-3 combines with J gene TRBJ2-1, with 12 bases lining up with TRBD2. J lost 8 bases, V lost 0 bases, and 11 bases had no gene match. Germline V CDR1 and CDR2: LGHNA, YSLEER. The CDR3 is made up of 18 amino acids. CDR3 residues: CASSQDWLAGGPEDEQFF. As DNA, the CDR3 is TGCGCCAGCAGCCAAGACTGGCTAGCGGGAGGGCCGGAAGATGAGCAGTTCTTC.

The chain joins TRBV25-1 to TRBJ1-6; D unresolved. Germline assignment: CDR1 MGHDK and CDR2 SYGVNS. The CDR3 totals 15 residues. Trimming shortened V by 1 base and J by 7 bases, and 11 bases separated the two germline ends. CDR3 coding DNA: TGTGCCAGCAGTGAATTGCGACACCAAAATTCACCCCTCCACTTT. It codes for CASSELRHQNSPLHF.

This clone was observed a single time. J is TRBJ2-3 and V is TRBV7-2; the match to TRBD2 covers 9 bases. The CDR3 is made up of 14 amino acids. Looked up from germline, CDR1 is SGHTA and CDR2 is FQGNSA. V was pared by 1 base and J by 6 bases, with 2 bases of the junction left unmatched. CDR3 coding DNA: TGTGCCAGCAGCTTAGGTCTAGCGGGGGATACGCAGTATTTT. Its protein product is CASSLGLAGDTQYF.

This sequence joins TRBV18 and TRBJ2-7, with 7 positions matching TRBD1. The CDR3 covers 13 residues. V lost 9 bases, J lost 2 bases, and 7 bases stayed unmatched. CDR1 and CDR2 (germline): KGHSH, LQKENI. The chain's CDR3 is CASSEGAAYEQYF. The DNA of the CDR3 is TGTGCCAGTTCAGAGGGGGCGGCCTACGAGCAGTACTTC.

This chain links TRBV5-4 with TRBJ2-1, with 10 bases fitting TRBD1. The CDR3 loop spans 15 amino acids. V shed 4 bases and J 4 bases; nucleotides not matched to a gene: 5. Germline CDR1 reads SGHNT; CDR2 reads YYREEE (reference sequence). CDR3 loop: CASSLGQGRYNEQFF. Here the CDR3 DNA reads TGTGCCAGCAGCCTGGGACAGGGGAGATACAATGAGCAGTTCTTC.

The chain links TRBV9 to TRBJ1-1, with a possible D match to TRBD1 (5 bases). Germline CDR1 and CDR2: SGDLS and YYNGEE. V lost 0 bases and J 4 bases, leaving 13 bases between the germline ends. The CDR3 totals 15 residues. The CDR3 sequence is CASSVGGSGSTEAFF. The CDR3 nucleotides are TGTGCCAGCAGCGTAGGAGGGTCAGGGTCCACTGAAGCTTTCTTT.

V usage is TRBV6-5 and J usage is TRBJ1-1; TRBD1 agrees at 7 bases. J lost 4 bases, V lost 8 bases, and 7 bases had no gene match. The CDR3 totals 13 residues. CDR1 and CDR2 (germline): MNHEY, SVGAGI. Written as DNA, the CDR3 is TGTGCCAGCCGGACAGGAAGGGGCACTGAAGCTTTCTTT. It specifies CASRTGRGTEAFF.

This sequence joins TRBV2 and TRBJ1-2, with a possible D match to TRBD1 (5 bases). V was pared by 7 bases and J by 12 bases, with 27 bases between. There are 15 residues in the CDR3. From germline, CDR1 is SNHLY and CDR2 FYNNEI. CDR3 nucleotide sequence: TGTGCCAGCACCGCGAGGGAGGGGCCCTCGGGGGTGGACACCTTC. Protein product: CASTAREGPSGVDTF.

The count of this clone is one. As DNA, the CDR3 is TGTGCCAGCAGTGAGGTGATCCGTTTCTCTGGAAACACCATATATTTT. It is translated as CASSEVIRFSGNTIYF. The V gene is TRBV2, the J gene TRBJ1-3; D remains ambiguous. From germline, CDR1 is SNHLY and CDR2 FYNNEI. The CDR3 loop spans 16 amino acids. The V gene lost 3 bases and the J gene lost 0 bases, with 12 bases spanning the gap.

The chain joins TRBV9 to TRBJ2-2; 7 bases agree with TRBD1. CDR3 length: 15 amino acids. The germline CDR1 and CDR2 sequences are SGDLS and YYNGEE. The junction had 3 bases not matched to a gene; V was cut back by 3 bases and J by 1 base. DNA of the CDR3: TGTGCCAGCAGCGCGACAGGGATGAACACCGGGGAGCTGTTTTTT. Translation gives CASSATGMNTGELFF.

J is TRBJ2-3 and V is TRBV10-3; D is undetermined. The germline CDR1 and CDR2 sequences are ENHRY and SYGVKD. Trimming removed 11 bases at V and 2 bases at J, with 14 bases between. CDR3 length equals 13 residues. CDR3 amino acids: CASRSLLTDTQYF. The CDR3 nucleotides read TGTGCCTCCCGGTCCCTCCTCACAGATACGCAGTATTTT.

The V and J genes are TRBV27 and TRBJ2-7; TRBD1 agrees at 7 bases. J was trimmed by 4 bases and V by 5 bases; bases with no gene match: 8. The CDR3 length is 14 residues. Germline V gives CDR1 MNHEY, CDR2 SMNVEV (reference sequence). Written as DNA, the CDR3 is TGTGCCAGCAGTCGGCGGACAGGAGATTACGAGCAGTACTTC. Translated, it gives CASSRRTGDYEQYF.

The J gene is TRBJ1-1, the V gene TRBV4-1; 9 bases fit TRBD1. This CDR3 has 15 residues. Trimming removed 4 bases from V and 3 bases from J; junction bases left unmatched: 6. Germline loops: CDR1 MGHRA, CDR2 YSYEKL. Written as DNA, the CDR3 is TGCGCCAGCAGCCTTACAGGGGGCATGGACACTGAAGCTTTCTTT. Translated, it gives CASSLTGGMDTEAFF.

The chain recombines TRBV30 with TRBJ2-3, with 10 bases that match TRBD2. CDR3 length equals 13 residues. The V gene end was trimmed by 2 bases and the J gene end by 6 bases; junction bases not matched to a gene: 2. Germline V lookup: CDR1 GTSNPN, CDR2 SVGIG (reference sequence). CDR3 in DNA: TGTGCCTGGAGTAGCGGGAGGGCGGATACGCAGTATTTT. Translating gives CAWSSGRADTQYF.

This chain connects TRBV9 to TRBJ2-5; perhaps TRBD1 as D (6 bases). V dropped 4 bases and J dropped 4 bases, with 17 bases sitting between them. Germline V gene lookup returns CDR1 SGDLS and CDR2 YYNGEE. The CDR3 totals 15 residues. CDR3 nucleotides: TGTGCCAGCAGCTTTCTAGATTTAGGGGGAGAGACCCAGTACTTC. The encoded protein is CASSFLDLGGETQYF.

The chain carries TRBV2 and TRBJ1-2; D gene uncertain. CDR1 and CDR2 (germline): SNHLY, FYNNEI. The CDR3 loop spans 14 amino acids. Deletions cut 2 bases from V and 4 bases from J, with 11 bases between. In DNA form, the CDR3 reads TGTGCCAGCAGTGAACGGGGAGGGAGCTATGGCTACACCTTC. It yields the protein CASSERGGSYGYTF. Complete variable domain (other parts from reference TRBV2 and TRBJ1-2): EPEVTQTPSHQVTQMGQEVILRCVPISNHLYFYWYRQILGQKVEFLVSFYNNEISEKSEIFDDQFSVERPDGSNFTLKIRSTKLEDSAMYFCASSERGGSYGYTFGSGTRLTVV.

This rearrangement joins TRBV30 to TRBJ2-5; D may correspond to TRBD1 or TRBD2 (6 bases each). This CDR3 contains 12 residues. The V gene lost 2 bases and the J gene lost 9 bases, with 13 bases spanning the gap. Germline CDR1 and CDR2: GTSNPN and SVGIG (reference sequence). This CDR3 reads CAWSIPGGPQYF. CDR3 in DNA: TGTGCCTGGAGTATCCCCGGGGGCCCCCAGTACTTC.

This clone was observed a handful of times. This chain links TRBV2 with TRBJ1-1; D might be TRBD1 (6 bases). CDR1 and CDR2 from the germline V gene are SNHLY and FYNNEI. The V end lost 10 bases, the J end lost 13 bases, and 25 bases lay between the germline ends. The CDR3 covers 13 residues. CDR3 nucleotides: TGTGCCACCCGTGAGTTTGAGGGACAAATATGTTTCTTT. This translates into CATREFEGQICFF.

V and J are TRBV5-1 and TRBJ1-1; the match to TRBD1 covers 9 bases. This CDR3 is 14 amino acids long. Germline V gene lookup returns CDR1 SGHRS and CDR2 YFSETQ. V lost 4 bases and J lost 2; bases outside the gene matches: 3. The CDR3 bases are TGCGCCAGCAGCACGACAGGGGGTAACACTGAAGCTTTCTTT. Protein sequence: CASSTTGGNTEAFF.

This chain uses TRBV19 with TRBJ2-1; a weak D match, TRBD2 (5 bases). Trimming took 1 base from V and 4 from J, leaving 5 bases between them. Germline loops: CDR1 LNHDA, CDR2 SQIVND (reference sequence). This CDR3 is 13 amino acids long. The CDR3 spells CASSIAGYNEQFF. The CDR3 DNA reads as TGTGCCAGTAGTATAGCGGGGTACAATGAGCAGTTCTTC.

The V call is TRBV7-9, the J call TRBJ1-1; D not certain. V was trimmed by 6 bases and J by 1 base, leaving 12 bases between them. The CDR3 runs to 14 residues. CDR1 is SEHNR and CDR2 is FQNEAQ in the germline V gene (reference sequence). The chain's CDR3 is CASRRERTNTEAFF. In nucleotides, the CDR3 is TGTGCCAGCAGGAGGGAAAGGACGAACACTGAAGCTTTCTTT.

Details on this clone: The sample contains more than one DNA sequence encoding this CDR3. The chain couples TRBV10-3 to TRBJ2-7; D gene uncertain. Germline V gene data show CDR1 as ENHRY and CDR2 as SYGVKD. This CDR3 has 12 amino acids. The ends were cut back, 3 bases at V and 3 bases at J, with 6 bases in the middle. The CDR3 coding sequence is TGTGCCATCAGTGACAGAGGCTACGAGCAGTACTTC. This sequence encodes CAISDRGYEQYF.

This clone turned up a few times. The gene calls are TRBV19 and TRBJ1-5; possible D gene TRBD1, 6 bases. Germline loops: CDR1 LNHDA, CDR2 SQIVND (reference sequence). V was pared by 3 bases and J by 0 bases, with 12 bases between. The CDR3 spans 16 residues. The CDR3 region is CASSIPRQDSNQPQHF. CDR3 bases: TGTGCCAGTAGTATTCCGCGACAGGATAGCAATCAGCCCCAGCATTTT.

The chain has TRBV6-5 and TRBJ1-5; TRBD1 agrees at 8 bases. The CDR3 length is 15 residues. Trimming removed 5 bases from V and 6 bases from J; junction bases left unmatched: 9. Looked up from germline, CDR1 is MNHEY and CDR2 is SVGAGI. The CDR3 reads CASSTDRGVVQPQHF. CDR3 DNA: TGTGCCAGCAGTACCGACAGGGGTGTCGTTCAGCCCCAGCATTTT.

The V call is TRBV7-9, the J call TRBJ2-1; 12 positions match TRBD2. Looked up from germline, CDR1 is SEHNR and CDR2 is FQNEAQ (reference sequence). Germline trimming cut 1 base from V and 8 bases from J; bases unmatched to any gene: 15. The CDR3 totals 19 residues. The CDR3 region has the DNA TGTGCCAGCAGCTTAGTCCGGGGCCTAGCGGGAGGGCCGGGGGATGAGCAGTTCTTC. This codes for CASSLVRGLAGGPGDEQFF. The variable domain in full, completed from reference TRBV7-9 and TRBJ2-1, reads DTGVSQNPRHKITKRGQNVTFRCDPISEHNRLYWYRQTLGQGPEFLTYFQNEAQLEKSRLLSDRFSAERPKGSFSTLEIQRTEQGDSAMYLCASSLVRGLAGGPGDEQFFGPGTRLTVL.